Listed here are 10 T cell receptor beta chains from one sample, sequenced in a study of T cell responses to AZD1222 COVID-19 vaccine. The repertoire was sequenced with immunoSEQ multiplex PCR; TCRdb's copy has only in-frame clones and lacks some. Found here are more than 140,000 clones, 88% of them singletons; the top ten hold 2% to 2.5%. The sequences come from peripheral blood, collected on day 0 of AZD1222 vaccination. The receptors were sampled from an adult in good health.

The chain has TRBV7-2 and TRBJ2-5, with D possibly matching TRBD2 (6 bases). The germline V and J ends were trimmed by 2 bases and 1 base, with 11 bases remaining between them. The CDR3 is made up of 15 amino acids. Germline lookup yields CDR1 SGHTA and CDR2 FQGNSA. CDR3 loop: CASSLPGLPQETQYF. Written as DNA, the CDR3 is TGTGCCAGCAGCTTACCGGGACTCCCCCAAGAGACCCAGTACTTC.

The rearrangement joins TRBV20-1 to TRBJ1-2; D call uncertain. CDR1 is DFQATT and CDR2 is SNEGSKA in the germline V gene (reference sequence). This CDR3 region has 11 residues. Here the CDR3 DNA reads TGCAGCGGTAACGGAGACTATGGCTACACCTTC. Its protein product is CSGNGDYGYTF.

This clone was seen just once. J is TRBJ2-5 and V is TRBV5-1; no firm D call. Trimming took off 2 bases at V and 1 base at J, with 9 bases between the two ends. The CDR3 covers 14 residues. Per germline, CDR1 SGHRS and CDR2 YFSETQ. The CDR3 region is CASSFVSLQETQYF. CDR3 DNA: TGCGCCAGCAGCTTCGTCAGCCTCCAAGAGACCCAGTACTTC. The full variable domain, its missing parts supplied by reference TRBV5-1 and TRBJ2-5, is KAGVTQTPRYLIKTRGQQVTLSCSPISGHRSVSWYQQTPGQGLQFLFEYFSETQRNKGNFPGRFSGRQFSNSRSEMNVSTLELGDSALYLCASSFVSLQETQYFGPGTRLLVL.

V usage is TRBV6-2 or TRBV6-3 and J usage is TRBJ1-1, with 10 bases lining up with TRBD1. Germline V lookup: CDR1 MNHEY, CDR2 SVGEGT. Trimming removed 6 bases from V and 1 base from J; junction bases left unmatched: 8. This CDR3 spans 16 amino acids. The CDR3 is CASSPDRGQGNTEAFF. CDR3 coding DNA: TGTGCCAGCAGCCCCGACAGGGGGCAGGGGAACACTGAAGCTTTCTTT.

This chain joins TRBV9 and TRBJ1-1, with D hard to call. Trimming took 0 bases from V and 1 from J, leaving 10 bases between them. CDR1 is SGDLS, CDR2 YYNGEE, per germline. This CDR3 region has 15 residues. CDR3 sequence reads: CASSVGGYRNTEAFF. CDR3 DNA sequence: TGTGCCAGCAGCGTAGGTGGGTATCGGAACACTGAAGCTTTCTTT.

The CDR3 region is CASSPKTGSETGELFF. Here the CDR3 DNA reads TGTGCCAGCAGCCCTAAGACAGGGTCGGAAACCGGGGAGCTGTTTTTT. The gene calls are TRBV14 and TRBJ2-2; the match to TRBD1 covers 7 bases. Germline CDR1 and CDR2: SGHDN and FVKESK. The CDR3 runs 16 residues. V shed 4 bases and J 5 bases; nucleotides not matched to a gene: 10.

The V call is TRBV28, the J call TRBJ2-2; possibly TRBD2 for D (6 bases). With 2 bases removed from V and 1 base from J, the gap between germline ends came to 11 bases. Germline V gene data show CDR1 as MDHEN and CDR2 as SYDVKM. The CDR3 is made up of 16 amino acids. This CDR3 reads CASSLRAGMNTGELFF. The CDR3 DNA follows: TGTGCCAGCAGTTTAAGGGCGGGAATGAACACCGGGGAGCTGTTTTTT.

The rearrangement joins TRBV5-1 to TRBJ2-7; 9 bases are a match to TRBD2. CDR3 length equals 18 residues. CDR1 is SGHRS and CDR2 is YFSETQ in the germline V gene. Unmatched junction bases numbered 18, after V lost 3 bases and J lost 5 bases. This CDR3 reads CASSYTMTQREESHEQYF. The CDR3 nucleotides are TGCGCCAGCAGCTACACCATGACTCAGCGGGAGGAGTCACACGAGCAGTACTTC.

The chain uses TRBV28 and TRBJ1-5; TRBD1 is a possible D gene (5 bases). CDR1 is MDHEN, CDR2 SYDVKM, per germline. CDR3 length: 15 amino acids. The V and J ends lost 2 bases and 3 bases respectively, with 11 bases between them. CDR3 loop: CASSLISGNNQPQHF. CDR3 nucleotides: TGTGCCAGCAGTTTAATTTCAGGGAACAATCAGCCCCAGCATTTT.

This clone has a single count. The V call is TRBV5-1, the J call TRBJ2-7, with 11 bases fitting TRBD2. There are 18 residues in the CDR3. The V gene end was trimmed by 4 bases and the J gene end by 4 bases; junction bases not matched to a gene: 16. In germline, CDR1 is SGHRS, CDR2 YFSETQ. CDR3 residues: CASSEARGFGTSGYEQYF. CDR3 sequence (DNA): TGCGCCAGCAGCGAGGCCAGGGGGTTTGGGACTAGCGGTTACGAGCAGTACTTC.